The present T cell receptor (beta chain) was sequenced within a study of OX40 agonist ivuxolimab in advanced cancers. Remarks on this clone: This CDR3 is also generated by other DNA sequences in the sample.

The data were produced by immunoSEQ multiplex PCR, yet TCRdb's version contains in-frame clones alone and is incomplete. The table includes roughly 80,000 clones, 90% detected once. This CDR3 has 12 residues. The germline CDR1 and CDR2 sequences are LNHDA and SQIVND (reference sequence). Trimming shortened V by 6 bases and J by 0 bases, and 3 bases separated the two germline ends. The source is an adult with an advanced solid tumor such as melanoma, head and neck, liver or kidney cancer. J is TRBJ1-3 and V is TRBV19; D gene uncertain. The sequences come from CD4+ or CD8+ T cells sorted from blood, collected in a trial of the OX40 agonist ivuxolimab. The CDR3 DNA sequence: TGTGCCAGTAGCCCCTCTGGAAACACCATATATTTT. This translates into CASSPSGNTIYF.